These 2 T cell receptor beta chains were all obtained from the same sample, sequenced in a study of hypomethylating agent response in myelodysplastic syndrome. The assay was immunoSEQ multiplex PCR, and TCRdb's table has in-frame clones only and misses some. The sample yields 4,500 to 7,000 clones, approximately 82% seen once. Material: bone marrow, obtained before or after starting hypomethylating agent treatment for myelodysplastic syndrome (not recorded which). Receptor source: a human donor with myelodysplastic syndrome.

The chain joins TRBV5-1 to TRBJ1-1, with 7 bases that match TRBD1. The trim removed 3 bases at V and 1 base at J, leaving 3 bases unmatched. The germline CDR1 and CDR2 sequences are SGHRS and YFSETQ. CDR3 length: 14 residues. CDR3 sequence (DNA): TGCGCCAGCAGCTCTCAGGGGGGGAACACTGAAGCTTTCTTT. It is translated as CASSSQGGNTEAFF.

The chain recombines TRBV7-9 with TRBJ2-2; weak D call: TRBD2 (6 bases). V gave up 2 bases and J gave up 4 bases, with 8 bases separating them. CDR3 length: 14 amino acids. Germline V gene lookup returns CDR1 SEHNR and CDR2 FQNEAQ (reference sequence). CDR3 residues: CASSLMGGTGELFF. The CDR3 DNA reads as TGTGCCAGCAGCTTAATGGGGGGCACCGGGGAGCTGTTTTTT.